This TCR beta chain was retrieved from a study of response to subunit inactivated influenza vaccine. General observations from the study: After each seasonal influenza vaccination, few new T cells are recruited, the authors suggested.

V was shortened by 1 base and J by 6 bases, with 15 bases between the two germline ends. Germline assignment: CDR1 SGHTA and CDR2 FQGNSA. CDR3 size: 15 residues. Each CDR3 protein is one row after TCRdb ran MiXCR on the RT-PCR reads. The table includes about 620,000 distinct CDR3 sequences, 12% detected once. Of note for this clonotype: Its target is unknown.

This sequence originates from a man between 50 and 59 years old who received an inactivated influenza vaccine. The sample was PBMCs from blood, taken on the day of vaccination. The chain uses TRBV7-2 and TRBJ1-2, with D possibly TRBD1 on 5 matching bases. The CDR3 sequence: CASSLGGRDDDGYTF. CDR3 DNA: TGTGCCAGCAGCTTAGGGGGCAGGGACGATGATGGCTACACCTTC. Complete variable domain (other parts from reference TRBV7-2 and TRBJ1-2): GAGVSQSPSNKVTEKGKDVELRCDPISGHTALYWYRQSLGQGLEFLIYFQGNSAPDKSGLPSDRFSAERTGGSVSTLTIQRTQQEDSAVYLCASSLGGRDDDGYTFGSGTRLTVV.